One T cell receptor (beta chain) is described in this entry. Here immunoSEQ multiplex PCR was the method, and the copy in TCRdb shows in-frame clones only, minus some. The sample yields roughly 550,000 clones, around 78% seen once. Germline CDR1 is LNHNV and CDR2 is YYDKDF (reference sequence). V lost 1 base, J lost 4 bases, and 8 bases stayed unmatched. The CDR3 is made up of 17 amino acids. The entry originates in a study of shared T cell receptors in the human thymus. This sample also appeared in a second study, on human thymus T cells. That work contributes: Donor material was obtained from healthy Finnish infants undergoing corrective surgery for congenital heart defects.

The receptor's source is a boy under three years old with a congenital heart defect. V gene TRBV15 combines with J gene TRBJ2-2; 8 nucleotides match TRBD2. Sequencing used thymocytes. The CDR3 loop is CATSRAGGRQPTGELFF. The CDR3, as DNA: TGTGCCACCAGCAGAGCTGGCGGGAGGCAGCCCACCGGGGAGCTGTTTTTT. Supplemented by reference TRBV15 and TRBJ2-2, the full variable domain reads DAMVIQNPRYQVTQFGKPVTLSCSQTLNHNVMYWYQQKSSQAPKLLFHYYDKDFNNEADTPDNFQSRRPNTSFCFLDIRSPGLGDTAMYLCATSRAGGRQPTGELFFGEGSRLTVL.